A selection of T cell receptor beta chains follows, all from one sample in a study of T cells in Graves' hyperthyroidism and ophthalmopathy. TCRdb re-derived calls from the multiplex PCR reads in MiXCR, one entry per CDR3 protein. The table lists more than 300,000 distinct CDR3 sequences, about a sixth of them singletons. The source material was blood. The receptors originated from a woman between 25 and 40 years old with Graves' hyperthyroidism that later progressed to Graves' ophthalmopathy. Each CDR3 is given with its conserved first and last residue. Each record gives: clone size, V gene, J gene, D gene, CDR3 protein, CDR3 DNA. A D gene is named only where the DNA matches it firmly. Size is stated for part of the rows, as once, few or many counts, or as a class when the clone is expanded.

many	TRBV7-9	TRBJ1-1	.	CASTNGGDTEAFF	TGTGCCAGCACCAACGGAGGAGACACTGAAGCTTTCTTT
.	TRBV28	TRBJ2-3	TRBD1	CASSPGTAISTDTQYF	TGTGCCAGCAGCCCCGGGACAGCGATTAGCACAGATACGCAGTATTTT
.	TRBV5-1	TRBJ2-1	TRBD2	CASSLGPSGAFNEQFF	TGCGCCAGCAGCTTGGGTCCTAGCGGGGCATTTAATGAGCAGTTCTTC
.	TRBV27	TRBJ2-7	TRBD1	CASSPGRQGVYEQYF	TGTGCCAGCAGTCCGGGCCGACAGGGGGTCTACGAGCAGTACTTC
many	TRBV20-1	TRBJ2-1	TRBD2	CSAGLVGFDEQFF	TGCAGTGCCGGACTAGTTGGTTTCGATGAGCAGTTCTTC
few	TRBV6-2/TRBV6-3	TRBJ2-3	.	CASSSYLRGTTSTDTQYF	TGTGCCAGCAGTTCCTACCTAAGGGGTACGACAAGCACAGATACGCAGTATTTT
many	TRBV2	TRBJ2-7	.	CASSFGTEQYF	TGTGCCAGCAGTTTTGGGACAGAGCAGTACTTC
.	TRBV19	TRBJ1-6	.	CASTIPGQGGPLHF	TGTGCCAGTACCATACCTGGGCAGGGCGGACCCCTCCACTTT
.	TRBV19	TRBJ1-2	.	CASNAGGSTHFISNYGYTF	TGTGCCAGCAACGCGGGCGGCTCGACTCACTTTATTTCTAACTATGGCTACACCTTC
many	TRBV6-1	TRBJ1-1	.	CASSPWPRLNTEAFF	TGTGCCAGCAGTCCCTGGCCGAGACTAAACACTGAAGCTTTCTTT
.	TRBV9	TRBJ1-1	TRBD1	CASSSAGTVNTEAFF	TGTGCCAGCAGCTCAGCCGGGACAGTGAACACTGAAGCTTTCTTT
.	TRBV4-2	TRBJ2-7	.	CASSQEGRPAAYEQYF	TGTGCCAGCAGCCAAGAGGGACGGCCAGCTGCCTACGAGCAGTACTTC
few	TRBV10-1	TRBJ2-5	TRBD1	CASSDLPGQGEETQYF	TGCGCCAGCAGTGATCTGCCGGGACAGGGGGAAGAGACCCAGTACTTC
.	TRBV5-1	TRBJ2-1	.	CASSPNPAFSSYNGQFF	TGCGCCAGCAGCCCAAACCCGGCCTTCAGCTCCTACAATGGGCAGTTCTTC
.	TRBV20-1	TRBJ2-7	TRBD2	CSASGGILYEQYF	TGCAGTGCTAGCGGGGGGATCCTCTACGAGCAGTACTTC
.	TRBV6-1	TRBJ1-2	TRBD1	CASKRKATGTGVYGYTF	TGTGCCAGCAAAAGAAAAGCCACCGGGACAGGGGTGTATGGCTACACCTTC
many	TRBV27	TRBJ2-7	TRBD2	CASSPTSYSYEQYF	TGTGCCAGCAGTCCGACTAGCTACTCCTACGAGCAGTACTTC
many	TRBV7-9	TRBJ1-4	.	CASSLYSDNEKLFF	TGTGCCAGCAGCTTATACAGTGATAATGAAAAACTGTTTTTT
few	TRBV28	TRBJ2-3	.	CASSLYALTDTQYF	TGTGCCAGCAGTTTATACGCCCTCACAGATACGCAGTATTTT
many	TRBV7-6	TRBJ2-7	.	CASSPRTMTYEQYF	TGTGCCAGCAGCCCTCGGACTATGACCTACGAGCAGTACTTC
.	TRBV20-1	TRBJ2-1	.	CSARAGLDNEQFF	TGCAGTGCTAGAGCGGGACTCGACAATGAGCAGTTCTTC
few	TRBV6-1	TRBJ1-1	.	CAIKAGVNTEAFF	TGTGCCATCAAAGCAGGGGTCAACACTGAAGCTTTCTTT
.	TRBV7-6	TRBJ2-2	TRBD2	CASSLELAVNTGELFF	TGTGCCAGCAGCTTAGAACTAGCGGTGAACACCGGGGAGCTGTTTTTT
many	TRBV18	TRBJ1-2	.	CASSPGTMPNYGYTF	TGTGCCAGCTCACCGGGTACGATGCCTAACTATGGCTACACCTTC
many	TRBV27	TRBJ2-7	.	CASSTRVYYEQYF	TGTGCCAGCAGTACCAGGGTATACTACGAGCAGTACTTC
few	TRBV15	TRBJ2-7	.	CATSPQTGSYEQYF	TGTGCCACCAGCCCCCAGACAGGCTCCTACGAGCAGTACTTC
many	TRBV5-4	TRBJ2-3	.	CASTQGAWGDTQYF	TGTGCCAGCACCCAAGGCGCCTGGGGGGATACGCAGTATTTT
.	TRBV29-1	TRBJ2-1	.	CSAGQYNEQFF	TGCAGCGCAGGACAGTACAATGAGCAGTTCTTC
many	TRBV19	TRBJ1-1	.	CASSTPPGERDTEAFF	TGTGCCAGTAGTACCCCGCCAGGGGAAAGGGACACTGAAGCTTTCTTT
few	TRBV28	TRBJ1-3	.	CASSFLVGGNTIYF	TGTGCCAGCAGTTTTCTCGTGGGTGGAAACACCATATATTTT
few	TRBV19	TRBJ2-6	.	CASGTWDGSSGANVLTF	TGTGCCAGTGGTACCTGGGACGGGAGCTCTGGGGCCAACGTCCTGACTTTC
many	TRBV3-1	TRBJ1-5	.	CASSHMASGGNQPQHF	TGTGCCAGCAGCCATATGGCTTCGGGCGGCAATCAGCCCCAGCATTTT
.	TRBV27	TRBJ2-1	TRBD2	CASSRKGRGISYNEQFF	TGTGCCAGCAGTCGCAAGGGGCGGGGGATCTCCTACAATGAGCAGTTCTTC
many	TRBV11-2	TRBJ1-1	TRBD1	CASSNRGTGFTEAFF	TGTGCCAGCAGCAACCGAGGGACAGGGTTCACTGAAGCTTTCTTT
many	TRBV20-1	TRBJ2-1	TRBD2	CSAPRGLAHNEQFF	TGCAGTGCTCCACGGGGACTAGCACACAATGAGCAGTTCTTC
few	TRBV9	TRBJ2-3	TRBD2	CASRQTSGVTDTQYF	TGTGCCAGCAGACAGACTAGCGGAGTCACAGATACGCAGTATTTT
many	TRBV3-1	TRBJ2-1	.	CASSPTPTGNEQFF	TGTGCCAGCAGCCCTACGCCGACAGGCAATGAGCAGTTCTTC
many	TRBV10-1	TRBJ2-7	TRBD2	CASSEGTSGSSYEQYF	TGCGCCAGCAGTGAAGGGACTAGCGGGAGCTCCTACGAGCAGTACTTC
.	TRBV14	TRBJ1-1	.	CASSTSTWQGREAFF	TGTGCCAGCAGTACGTCCACGTGGCAGGGCCGTGAAGCTTTCTTT
.	TRBV20-1	TRBJ2-3	.	CSARDQSGMSDTQYF	TGCAGTGCTAGAGATCAGTCCGGGATGTCGGATACGCAGTATTTT
.	TRBV12-3/TRBV12-4	TRBJ2-5	TRBD1	CASRPGTGPGETQYF	TGTGCCAGCAGACCCGGGACAGGACCTGGGGAGACCCAGTACTTC
many	TRBV20-1	TRBJ2-7	.	CSARGRAHISYEQYF	TGCAGTGCTAGAGGTCGGGCACATATCTCCTACGAGCAGTACTTC
.	TRBV7-6	TRBJ2-3	.	CASSLLLAETDMQYF	TGTGCCAGCAGCTTACTGTTAGCGGAAACAGATATGCAGTATTTT
many	TRBV2	TRBJ1-2	.	CASSTGTYYGYTF	TGTGCCAGCAGTACCGGGACCTACTATGGCTACACCTTC
many	TRBV5-1	TRBJ1-1	.	CASSLVASQNTEAFF	TGCGCCAGCAGCTTGGTAGCATCGCAGAACACTGAAGCTTTCTTT
.	TRBV15	TRBJ2-1	TRBD1	CATTSSTGSSSYNEQFF	TGTGCCACCACCTCATCGACAGGGTCCAGCTCCTACAATGAGCAGTTCTTC
many	TRBV20-1	TRBJ2-4	.	CSAFDSPHWVAKNIQYF	TGCAGTGCCTTCGATAGCCCCCACTGGGTAGCCAAAAACATTCAGTACTTC
many	TRBV19	TRBJ2-1	TRBD2	CASSISAGESYNEQFF	TGTGCCAGTAGTATTTCAGCGGGAGAATCCTACAATGAGCAGTTCTTC
many	TRBV27	TRBJ2-7	.	CASSPDRNLYEQYF	TGTGCCAGCAGTCCCGACAGGAATCTCTACGAGCAGTACTTC
few	TRBV4-1	TRBJ2-1	TRBD2	CASSRTSGRPVDEQFF	TGCGCCAGCAGCCGAACTAGCGGGAGGCCTGTGGATGAGCAGTTCTTC
many	TRBV2	TRBJ1-6	.	CASSETGNPGRSPLHF	TGTGCCAGCAGTGAGACCGGGAATCCTGGCCGGTCACCCCTCCACTTT
many	TRBV19	TRBJ2-2	TRBD1	CASSPLGQKNTGELFF	TGTGCCAGTAGCCCCTTGGGACAGAAGAACACCGGGGAGCTGTTTTTT
many	TRBV15	TRBJ1-5	.	CATSTQTNQPQHF	TGTGCCACCAGCACCCAGACAAATCAGCCCCAGCATTTT
many	TRBV29-1	TRBJ2-2	.	CSVEDRGVTGELFF	TGCAGCGTTGAAGATCGTGGCGTTACCGGGGAGCTGTTTTTT
few	TRBV7-9	TRBJ2-7	TRBD2	CASSSPYGLASYEQYF	TGTGCCAGCAGCTCTCCCTACGGACTAGCCTCCTACGAGCAGTACTTC
few	TRBV7-8	TRBJ1-1	TRBD1	CASSAETGAGTEAFF	TGTGCCAGCAGCGCCGAGACAGGGGCTGGGACTGAAGCTTTCTTT
.	TRBV14	TRBJ2-5	.	CASSQEPVLETQYF	TGTGCCAGCAGCCAAGAACCCGTTTTGGAGACCCAGTACTTC